This T cell receptor (beta chain) originates from a study of HIV-infected patients and healthy controls. CDR3 length: 12 amino acids. Germline V CDR1 and CDR2: SGHTA, FQGNSA. Deletions cut 3 bases from V and 10 bases from J, with 12 bases between. The repertoire came from unfractionated whole blood and reflected all unsorted peripheral T cells. This clonotype was recorded many times. Reverse transcription used around 480 ng RNA and constant-region primers for alpha and beta. Separate chain-specific third strand synthesis with multiplexing indices produced the alpha and beta libraries. Each CDR3 protein is one row after TCRdb ran MiXCR on the 5' RACE reads. Found here are approximately 9,700 distinct CDR3 sequences, approximately 7% of them singletons; the top ten hold around 36%.

This receptor was identified in an adult with HIV infection. The chain uses TRBV7-2 and TRBJ1-1; D may be TRBD1 (6 bases). Source: blood, taken before antiretroviral therapy. The chain's CDR3 is CASSFTGLAAFF. CDR3 in DNA: TGTGCCAGCAGCTTTACAGGGTTGGCAGCTTTCTTT. The full variable domain, with the rest looked up from reference TRBV7-2 and TRBJ1-1, is GAGVSQSPSNKVTEKGKDVELRCDPISGHTALYWYRQSLGQGLEFLIYFQGNSAPDKSGLPSDRFSAERTGGSVSTLTIQRTQQEDSAVYLCASSFTGLAAFFGQGTRLTVV.